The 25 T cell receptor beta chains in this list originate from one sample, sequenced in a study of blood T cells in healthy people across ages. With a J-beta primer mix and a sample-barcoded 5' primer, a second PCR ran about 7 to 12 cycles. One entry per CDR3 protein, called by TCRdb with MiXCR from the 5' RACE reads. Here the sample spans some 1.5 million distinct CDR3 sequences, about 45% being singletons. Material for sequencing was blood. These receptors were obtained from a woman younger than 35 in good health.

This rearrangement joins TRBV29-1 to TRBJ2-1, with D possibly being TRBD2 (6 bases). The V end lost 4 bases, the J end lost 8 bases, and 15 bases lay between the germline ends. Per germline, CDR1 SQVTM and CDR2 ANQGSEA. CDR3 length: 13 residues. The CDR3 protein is CSVVPSVRHEQFF. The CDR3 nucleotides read TGCAGCGTTGTTCCTAGCGTTCGGCATGAGCAGTTCTTC.

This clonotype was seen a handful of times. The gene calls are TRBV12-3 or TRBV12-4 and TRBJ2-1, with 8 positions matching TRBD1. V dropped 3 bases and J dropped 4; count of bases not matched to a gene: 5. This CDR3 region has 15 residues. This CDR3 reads CASSLDRVGYNEQFF. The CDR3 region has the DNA TGTGCCAGCAGTTTGGACAGGGTAGGGTACAATGAGCAGTTCTTC.

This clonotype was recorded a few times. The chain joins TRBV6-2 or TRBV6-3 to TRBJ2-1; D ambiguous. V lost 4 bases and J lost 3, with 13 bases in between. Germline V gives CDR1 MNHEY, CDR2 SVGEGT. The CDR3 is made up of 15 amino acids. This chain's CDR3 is CASSSQLSYYNEQFF. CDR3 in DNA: TGTGCCAGCAGTTCTCAACTCTCCTACTACAATGAGCAGTTCTTC.

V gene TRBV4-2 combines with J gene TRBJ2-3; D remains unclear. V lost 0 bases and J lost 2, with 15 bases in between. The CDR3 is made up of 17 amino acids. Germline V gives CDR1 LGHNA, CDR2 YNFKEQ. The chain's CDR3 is CASSQDLSGSHTDTQYF. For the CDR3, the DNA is TGTGCCAGCAGCCAAGATTTATCCGGGTCCCACACAGATACGCAGTATTTT.

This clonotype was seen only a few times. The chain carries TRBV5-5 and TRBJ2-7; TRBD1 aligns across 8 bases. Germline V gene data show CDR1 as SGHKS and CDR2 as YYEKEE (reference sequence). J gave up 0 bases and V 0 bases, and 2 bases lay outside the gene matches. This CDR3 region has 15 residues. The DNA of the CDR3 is TGTGCCAGCAGCTTGGTGCAGGGGGCCTCCTACGAGCAGTACTTC. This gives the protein CASSLVQGASYEQYF.

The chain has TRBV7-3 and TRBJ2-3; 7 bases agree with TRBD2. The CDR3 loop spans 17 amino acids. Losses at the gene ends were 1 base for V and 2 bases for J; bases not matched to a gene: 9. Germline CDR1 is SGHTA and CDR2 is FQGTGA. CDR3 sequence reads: CASSLNGRGSPTDTQYF. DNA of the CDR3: TGTGCCAGCAGCTTAAATGGTCGCGGGAGCCCCACAGATACGCAGTATTTT. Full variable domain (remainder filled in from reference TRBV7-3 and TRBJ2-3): GAGVSQTPSNKVTEKGKYVELRCDPISGHTALYWYRQSLGQGPEFLIYFQGTGAADDSGLPNDRFFAVRPEGSVSTLKIQRTERGDSAVYLCASSLNGRGSPTDTQYFGPGTRLTVL.

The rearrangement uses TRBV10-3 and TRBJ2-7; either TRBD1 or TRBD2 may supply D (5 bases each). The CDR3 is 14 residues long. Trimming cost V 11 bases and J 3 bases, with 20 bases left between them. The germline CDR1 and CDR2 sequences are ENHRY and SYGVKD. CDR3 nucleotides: TGTGCCGTCGGTTTTACGACTGGGGGCTACGAGCAGTACTTC. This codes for CAVGFTTGGYEQYF.

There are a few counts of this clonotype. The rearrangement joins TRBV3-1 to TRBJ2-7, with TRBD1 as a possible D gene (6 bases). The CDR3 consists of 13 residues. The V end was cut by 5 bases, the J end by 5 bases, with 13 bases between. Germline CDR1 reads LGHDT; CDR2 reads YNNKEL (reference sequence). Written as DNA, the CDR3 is TGTGCCAGCAGCGCACAGGGAAGGGACGAGCAGTACTTC. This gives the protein CASSAQGRDEQYF.

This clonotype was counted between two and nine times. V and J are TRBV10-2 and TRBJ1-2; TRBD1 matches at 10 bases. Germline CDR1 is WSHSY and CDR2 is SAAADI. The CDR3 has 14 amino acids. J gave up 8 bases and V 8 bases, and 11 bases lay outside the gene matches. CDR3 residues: CASGPGTGVRGYTF. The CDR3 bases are TGCGCCAGCGGGCCCGGGACAGGGGTTCGAGGCTACACCTTC.

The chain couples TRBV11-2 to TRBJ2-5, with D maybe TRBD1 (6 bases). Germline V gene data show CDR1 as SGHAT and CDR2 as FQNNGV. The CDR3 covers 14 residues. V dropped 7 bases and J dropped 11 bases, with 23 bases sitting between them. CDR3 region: CASTHVRGGLKQYF. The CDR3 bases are TGTGCCAGCACCCACGTCAGGGGCGGCCTGAAGCAGTACTTC.

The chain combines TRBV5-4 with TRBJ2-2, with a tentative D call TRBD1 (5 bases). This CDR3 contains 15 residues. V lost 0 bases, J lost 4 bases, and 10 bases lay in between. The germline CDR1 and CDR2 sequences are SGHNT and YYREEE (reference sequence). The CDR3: CASSLEGLGTGELFF. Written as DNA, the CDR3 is TGTGCCAGCAGCTTGGAGGGGCTGGGCACCGGGGAGCTGTTTTTT.

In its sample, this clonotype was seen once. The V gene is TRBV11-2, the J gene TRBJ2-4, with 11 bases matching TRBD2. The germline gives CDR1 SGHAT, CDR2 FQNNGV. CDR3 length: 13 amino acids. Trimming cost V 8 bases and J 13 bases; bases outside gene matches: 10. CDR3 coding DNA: TGTGCCAGCTTGGGACTAGCGGAGGGGGAGCAGTACTTC. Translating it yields CASLGLAEGEQYF. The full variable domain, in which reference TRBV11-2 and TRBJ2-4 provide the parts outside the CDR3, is EAGVAQSPRYKIIEKRQSVAFWCNPISGHATLYWYQQILGQGPKLLIQFQNNGVVDDSQLPKDRFSAERLKGVDSTLKIQPAKLEDSAVYLCASLGLAEGEQYFGAGTRLSVL.

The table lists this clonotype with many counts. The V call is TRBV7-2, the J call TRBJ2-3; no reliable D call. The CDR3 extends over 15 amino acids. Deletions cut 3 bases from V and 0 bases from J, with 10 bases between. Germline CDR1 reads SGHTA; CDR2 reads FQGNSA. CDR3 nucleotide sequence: TGTGCCAGCAGCTTGTGGCGATCTAGCACAGATACGCAGTATTTT. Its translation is CASSLWRSSTDTQYF.

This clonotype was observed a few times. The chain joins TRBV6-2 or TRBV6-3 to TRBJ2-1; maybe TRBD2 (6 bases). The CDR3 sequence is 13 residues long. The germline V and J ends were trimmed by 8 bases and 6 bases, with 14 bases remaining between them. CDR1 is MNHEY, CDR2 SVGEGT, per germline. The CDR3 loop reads CASSGLPINEQFF. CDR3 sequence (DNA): TGTGCCAGCTCGGGACTGCCCATCAATGAGCAGTTCTTC.

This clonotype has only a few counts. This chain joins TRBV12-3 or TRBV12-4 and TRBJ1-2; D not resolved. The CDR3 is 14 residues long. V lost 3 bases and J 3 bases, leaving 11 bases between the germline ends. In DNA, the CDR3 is TGTGCCAGCAGTTTCGGACCGCAGTACTATGGCTACACCTTC. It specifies CASSFGPQYYGYTF.

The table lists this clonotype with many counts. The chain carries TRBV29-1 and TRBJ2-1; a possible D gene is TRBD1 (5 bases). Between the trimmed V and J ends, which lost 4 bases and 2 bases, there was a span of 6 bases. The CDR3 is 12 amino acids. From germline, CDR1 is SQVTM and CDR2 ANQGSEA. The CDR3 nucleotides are TGCAGCGTTGCGACAGCCTACAATGAGCAGTTCTTC. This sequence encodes CSVATAYNEQFF.

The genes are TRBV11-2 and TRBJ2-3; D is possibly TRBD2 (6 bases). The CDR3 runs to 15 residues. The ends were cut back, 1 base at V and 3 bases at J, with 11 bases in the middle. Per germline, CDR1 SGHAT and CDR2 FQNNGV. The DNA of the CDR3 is TGTGCCAGCAGCTTAGTCTCGCGGGGTACAGATACGCAGTATTTT. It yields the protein CASSLVSRGTDTQYF.

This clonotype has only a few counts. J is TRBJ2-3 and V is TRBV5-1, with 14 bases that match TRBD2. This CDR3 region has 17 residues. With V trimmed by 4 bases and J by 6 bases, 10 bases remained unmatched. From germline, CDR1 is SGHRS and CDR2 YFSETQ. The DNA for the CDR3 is TGCGCCAGCAGCCCCCCGACGACTAGCGGGGGGGTTGATACGCAGTATTTT. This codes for CASSPPTTSGGVDTQYF.

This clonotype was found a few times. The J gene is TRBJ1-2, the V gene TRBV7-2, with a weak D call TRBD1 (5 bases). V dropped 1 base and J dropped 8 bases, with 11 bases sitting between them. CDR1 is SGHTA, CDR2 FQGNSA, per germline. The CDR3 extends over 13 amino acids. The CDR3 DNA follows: TGTGCCAGCAGCTTAGGGGGGGTATGGGGCTACACCTTC. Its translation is CASSLGGVWGYTF.

CDR3 protein: CASSLQTRNEAFF. CDR3 DNA: TGTGCCAGCAGCCTTCAGACACGTAATGAAGCTTTCTTT. The rearrangement links TRBV4-2 to TRBJ1-1; no clear D gene. This CDR3 contains 13 residues. Germline CDR1 reads LGHNA; CDR2 reads YNFKEQ. V was pared by 4 bases and J by 7 bases, with 13 bases between.

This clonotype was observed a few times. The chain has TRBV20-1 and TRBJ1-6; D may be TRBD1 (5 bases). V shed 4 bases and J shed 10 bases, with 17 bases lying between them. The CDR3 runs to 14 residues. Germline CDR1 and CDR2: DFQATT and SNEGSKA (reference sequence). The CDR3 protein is CSATGWPEGSPLHF. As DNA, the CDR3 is TGCAGTGCTACAGGTTGGCCTGAGGGGTCACCCCTCCACTTT.

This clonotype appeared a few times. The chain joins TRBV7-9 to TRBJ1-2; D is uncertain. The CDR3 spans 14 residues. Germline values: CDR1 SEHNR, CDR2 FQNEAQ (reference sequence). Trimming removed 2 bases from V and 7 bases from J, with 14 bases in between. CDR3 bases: TGTGCCAGCAGCTTAAGGACGGAGGTAGGTGGCTACACCTTC. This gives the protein CASSLRTEVGGYTF. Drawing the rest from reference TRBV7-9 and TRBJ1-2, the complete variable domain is DTGVSQNPRHKITKRGQNVTFRCDPISEHNRLYWYRQTLGQGPEFLTYFQNEAQLEKSRLLSDRFSAERPKGSFSTLEIQRTEQGDSAMYLCASSLRTEVGGYTFGSGTRLTVV.

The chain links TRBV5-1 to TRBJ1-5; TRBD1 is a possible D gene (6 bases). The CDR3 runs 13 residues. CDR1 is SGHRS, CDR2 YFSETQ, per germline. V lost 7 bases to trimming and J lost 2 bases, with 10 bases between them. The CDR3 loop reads CASAGDGNQPQHF. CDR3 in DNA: TGCGCCAGCGCAGGGGATGGCAATCAGCCCCAGCATTTT.

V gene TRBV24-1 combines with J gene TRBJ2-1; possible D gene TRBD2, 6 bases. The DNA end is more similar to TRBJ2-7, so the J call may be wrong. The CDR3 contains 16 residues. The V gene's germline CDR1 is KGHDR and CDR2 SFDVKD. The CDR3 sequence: CATSEGGVLSYNEQYF. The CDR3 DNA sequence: TGTGCCACCAGTGAGGGGGGAGTCCTCTCCTACAATGAGCAGTACTTC.

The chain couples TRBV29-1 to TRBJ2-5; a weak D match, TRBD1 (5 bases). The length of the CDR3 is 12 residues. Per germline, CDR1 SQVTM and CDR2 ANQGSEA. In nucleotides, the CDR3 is TGCGGCGCCCAAAGGGGCCCAGAGACCCAGTACTTC. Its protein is CGAQRGPETQYF. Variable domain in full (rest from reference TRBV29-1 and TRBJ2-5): SAVISQKPSRDICQRGTSLTIQCQVDSQVTMMFWYRQQPGQSLTLIATANQGSEATYESGFVIDKFPISRPNLTFSTLTVSNMSPEDSSIYLCGAQRGPETQYFGPGTRLLVL.